This T cell receptor (beta chain) is from a study of blood T cell repertoires in COVID-19. The CDR3 totals 13 residues. Germline V gene lookup returns CDR1 MGHRA and CDR2 YSYEKL. Trimming removed 7 bases from V and 4 bases from J, with 10 bases in between. Profiled with immunoSEQ multiplex PCR; TCRdb holds only in-frame clones, not every one. The sample consists of roughly 440,000 clones, approximately 88% of them appearing once. Material: peripheral blood. The V call is TRBV4-1, the J call TRBJ1-4; no definite D call. The sequence was collected from a woman in her forties or fifties with COVID-19, enrolled during active disease. The CDR3 DNA follows: TGCGCCAGCACTACAGACCTTAATGAAAAACTGTTTTTT. It codes for CASTTDLNEKLFF.